This TCR beta chain was documented in a study of tumor and adjacent non-tumor tissue in lung cancer. This sample's RNA came from whole unsorted tissue. More than 3 cm separated this lung sample from the edge of the tumor. The library came from three nested PCR rounds adapted from ARM-PCR protocols. TCRdb re-derived calls from the multiplex PCR reads in MiXCR, one entry per CDR3 protein. This sample has approximately 100,000 distinct CDR3 sequences; 60% to 70% occur once, and the top ten carry roughly 20%. The V gene's germline CDR1 is MNHEY and CDR2 SVGAGI. V lost 0 bases and J 7 bases, leaving 30 bases between the germline ends. The CDR3 extends over 21 amino acids.

Sequencing input: distant non-tumor lung tissue. The rearrangement uses TRBV6-5 and TRBJ1-4; maybe TRBD1 (6 bases). This clonotype was sampled from a man between 60 and 75 years old with non-small cell lung cancer. DNA for the CDR3: TGTGCCAGCAGTTACTCGGCCCCTACGACGGATAGGACAGTCAGGAGTGAAAAACTGTTTTTT. Its protein is CASSYSAPTTDRTVRSEKLFF.